Shown below are 22 T cell receptor beta chains from a single sample sequenced in a study of radiotherapy plus CTLA-4 blockade in lung cancer. Sequencing used immunoSEQ multiplex PCR; TCRdb keeps in-frame clones, though not all of them. The sample yields approximately 47,000 clones, 75% to 90% seen once. The starting material was peripheral blood, obtained from a patient treated with radiotherapy plus ipilimumab. The receptors here all came from a human donor with non-small cell lung cancer who had stable disease on radiotherapy plus ipilimumab.

The CDR3 DNA reads TGTGCCAGCAGCTTAGAGGCTTTCCTCAATGAGCAGTTCTTC. Translated: CASSLEAFLNEQFF. The V and J genes are TRBV11-2 and TRBJ2-1; D ambiguous. Trimming removed 0 bases from V and 6 bases from J, with 9 bases in between. Per the germline V gene, CDR1 is SGHAT and CDR2 is FQNNGV. The CDR3 loop spans 14 amino acids.

The chain links TRBV30 to TRBJ2-1; TRBD1 agrees at 8 bases. This CDR3 is 17 amino acids long. From germline, CDR1 is GTSNPN and CDR2 SVGIG (reference sequence). The J segment lost 5 bases and the V segment lost 5 bases, leaving 17 bases of the junction unmatched. CDR3 protein: CAWGIPRTGSLNNEQFF. The CDR3 nucleotides read TGTGCCTGGGGGATACCCAGGACAGGGAGTCTTAACAATGAGCAGTTCTTC.

The chain couples TRBV7-2 to TRBJ1-2; 7 bases line up with TRBD1. V shed 5 bases and J 7 bases; nucleotides not matched to a gene: 10. Germline CDR1 reads SGHTA; CDR2 reads FQGNSA. CDR3 length: 14 amino acids. For the CDR3, the DNA is TGTGCCAGCAGCCGACCCGAGGGGGCGGGTGGCTACACCTTC. This translates into CASSRPEGAGGYTF. The full variable domain, completed using reference TRBV7-2 and TRBJ1-2, is GAGVSQSPSNKVTEKGKDVELRCDPISGHTALYWYRQSLGQGLEFLIYFQGNSAPDKSGLPSDRFSAERTGGSVSTLTIQRTQQEDSAVYLCASSRPEGAGGYTFGSGTRLTVV.

The chain joins TRBV5-1 to TRBJ2-7, with 11 nucleotides matching TRBD2. The CDR3 is 15 amino acids. The V gene end was trimmed by 1 base and the J gene end by 3 bases; junction bases not matched to a gene: 3. In germline, CDR1 is SGHRS, CDR2 YFSETQ. CDR3 bases: TGCGCCAGCAGCTTGATAGCGGGAGGGAGCTACGAGCAGTACTTC. This encodes CASSLIAGGSYEQYF.

The CDR3 nucleotides are TGTGCCAGCCCCTATTTGGAGGGGAGGAGAGAGCAGTACTTC. Translation: CASPYLEGRREQYF. The V and J genes are TRBV5-8 and TRBJ2-7; D perhaps matches TRBD2 (6 bases). The CDR3 spans 14 residues. Germline V gene lookup returns CDR1 SGHTS and CDR2 YDEGEE. The ends were cut back, 7 bases at V and 7 bases at J, with 21 bases in the middle.

The J gene is TRBJ2-7, the V gene TRBV5-4; D might be TRBD2 (5 bases). Germline assignment: CDR1 SGHNT and CDR2 YYREEE (reference sequence). Between the trimmed V and J ends, which lost 2 bases and 4 bases, there was a span of 10 bases. The CDR3 sequence is 13 residues long. The CDR3 region is CASSFSEGYEQYF. The CDR3 DNA reads as TGTGCCAGCAGCTTTTCTGAGGGATACGAGCAGTACTTC.

The chain carries TRBV4-3 and TRBJ2-3, with 8 bases matching TRBD2. Germline V gene data show CDR1 as LGHNA and CDR2 as YSLEER. The J segment lost 5 bases and the V segment lost 5 bases, leaving 3 bases of the junction unmatched. The CDR3 sequence is 13 residues long. The CDR3 DNA reads TGCGCCAGCAGCTTAGCGGGGCGAGATACGCAGTATTTT. Its protein product is CASSLAGRDTQYF.

This chain links TRBV2 with TRBJ1-2; 8 bases match TRBD1. The germline CDR1 and CDR2 sequences are SNHLY and FYNNEI. The CDR3 has 13 residues. J lost 4 bases, V lost 6 bases, and 4 bases had no gene match. CDR3 residues: CASSLTGAYGYTF. The CDR3, as DNA: TGTGCCAGCAGCTTGACAGGGGCCTATGGCTACACCTTC.

The chain joins TRBV7-2 to TRBJ1-4, with TRBD1 matching over 7 bases. Germline CDR1 reads SGHTA; CDR2 reads FQGNSA. J was trimmed by 5 bases and V by 5 bases; bases with no gene match: 5. The CDR3 extends over 14 amino acids. CDR3 nucleotides: TGTGCCAGCAGCCGGGGACAGCTAAATGAAAAACTGTTTTTT. Translation: CASSRGQLNEKLFF.

The chain uses TRBV7-6 and TRBJ2-5, with D tentatively TRBD2 (5 bases). Trimming took off 4 bases at V and 5 bases at J, with 14 bases between the two ends. The CDR3 has 14 residues. Germline V CDR1 and CDR2: SGHVS, FNYEAQ. CDR3 loop: CASSSGPGLETQYF. The DNA of the CDR3 is TGTGCCAGCAGCTCCGGACCGGGATTGGAGACCCAGTACTTC.

The rearrangement joins TRBV7-9 to TRBJ2-1; 7 bases map to TRBD2. CDR1 SEHNR and CDR2 FQNEAQ come from the germline V gene (reference sequence). V was clipped by 3 bases and J by 6 bases; unmatched bases: 14. The CDR3 sequence is 17 residues long. CDR3 sequence (DNA): TGTGCCAGCAGCTTCAACCCCGCTAAGGCGGGAGCCAATGAGCAGTTCTTC. Protein sequence: CASSFNPAKAGANEQFF.

The genes are TRBV7-6 and TRBJ2-7; D ambiguous. The germline V gene encodes CDR1 SGHVS and CDR2 FNYEAQ. The CDR3 has 13 amino acids. The V end was cut by 6 bases, the J end by 6 bases, with 15 bases between. Here the CDR3 reads CASSSNPEGEQYF. For the CDR3, the DNA is TGTGCCAGCAGTAGCAACCCCGAAGGCGAGCAGTACTTC.

The rearrangement links TRBV5-6 to TRBJ1-5; tentative D call: TRBD1 (6 bases). Trimming pared 2 bases from V and 3 bases from J, leaving 12 bases between. Germline V gene data show CDR1 as SGHDT and CDR2 as YYEEEE. The CDR3 runs 15 residues. The chain's CDR3 is CASSLRGGNNQPQHF. In DNA form, the CDR3 reads TGTGCCAGCAGCTTAAGAGGGGGTAACAATCAGCCCCAGCATTTT.

The rearrangement links TRBV28 to TRBJ2-7; TRBD2 matches at 10 bases. This CDR3 has 19 residues. Germline assignment: CDR1 MDHEN and CDR2 SYDVKM. V shed 4 bases and J 4 bases; nucleotides not matched to a gene: 19. CDR3 in DNA: TGTGCCAGCAGTTCGGAGGGAGGGGTAGGTAGCGGGAGGCTATACGAGCAGTACTTC. Encoded protein: CASSSEGGVGSGRLYEQYF.

V is TRBV9 and J is TRBJ2-3; D gene ambiguous. Trimming shortened V by 0 bases and J by 2 bases, and 4 bases separated the two germline ends. The length of the CDR3 is 13 residues. Germline V gene lookup returns CDR1 SGDLS and CDR2 YYNGEE. CDR3 in amino acids: CASSVDLTDTQYF. DNA of the CDR3: TGTGCCAGCAGCGTAGATCTCACAGATACGCAGTATTTT.

This clone was counted only a few times. The chain is built from TRBV4-3 and TRBJ2-1; TRBD2 agrees at 7 bases. The germline V gene encodes CDR1 LGHNA and CDR2 YSLEER. The J segment lost 1 base and the V segment lost 3 bases, leaving 6 bases of the junction unmatched. The CDR3 contains 16 residues. For the CDR3, the DNA is TGCGCCAGCAGCCAGTTGGCGGGAGTGTCCTACAATGAGCAGTTCTTC. Residues: CASSQLAGVSYNEQFF.

The J gene is TRBJ2-7, the V gene TRBV2; 10 bases align to TRBD2. Germline lookup yields CDR1 SNHLY and CDR2 FYNNEI. This CDR3 contains 15 residues. Unmatched junction bases numbered 9, after V lost 7 bases and J lost 3 bases. CDR3 protein: CASKAASGSGYEQYF. CDR3 nucleotides: TGTGCCAGCAAAGCGGCTAGCGGGAGTGGCTACGAGCAGTACTTC. The full variable domain, its missing parts supplied by reference TRBV2 and TRBJ2-7, is EPEVTQTPSHQVTQMGQEVILRCVPISNHLYFYWYRQILGQKVEFLVSFYNNEISEKSEIFDDQFSVERPDGSNFTLKIRSTKLEDSAMYFCASKAASGSGYEQYFGPGTRLTVT.

This clone was recorded only once. The CDR3 DNA reads TGTGCCAGCGGGAGGGCGGTCGGGGGGAATGAGCAGTTCTTC. Residues: CASGRAVGGNEQFF. This chain links TRBV25-1 with TRBJ2-1; 7 nucleotides align to TRBD2. Germline lookup yields CDR1 MGHDK and CDR2 SYGVNS. The CDR3 covers 14 residues. The junction had 11 bases not matched to a gene; V was cut back by 8 bases and J by 7 bases.

The chain is built from TRBV5-1 and TRBJ1-6; TRBD1 matches 9 bases. This CDR3 comprises 16 residues. CDR1 and CDR2 from the germline V gene are SGHRS and YFSETQ. J was trimmed by 7 bases and V by 0 bases; bases with no gene match: 5. The chain's CDR3 is CASSLAPGTGNSPLHF. CDR3 nucleotide sequence: TGCGCCAGCAGCTTGGCGCCCGGGACAGGGAATTCACCCCTCCACTTT.

The chain couples TRBV7-6 to TRBJ2-3; TRBD2 agrees at 8 bases. The CDR3 sequence is 17 residues long. V shed 1 base, J shed 2 bases, and the junction held 8 bases outside the gene matches. Germline V lookup: CDR1 SGHVS, CDR2 FNYEAQ. CDR3 loop: CASSLGSGSVPTDTQYF. Written as DNA, the CDR3 is TGTGCCAGCAGCTTAGGGAGCGGGAGCGTTCCCACAGATACGCAGTATTTT.

This chain joins TRBV5-1 and TRBJ1-2, with a weak D call TRBD1 (6 bases). This CDR3 has 13 amino acids. Trimming left V 4 bases short and J 4 bases short, with 11 bases between. Germline V gene lookup returns CDR1 SGHRS and CDR2 YFSETQ. The CDR3 protein is CASSEDSSYGYTF. In nucleotides, the CDR3 is TGCGCCAGCAGCGAGGACAGTTCCTATGGCTACACCTTC.

This clone turned up a few times. J is TRBJ1-2 and V is TRBV19; perhaps TRBD1 as D (6 bases). The V gene's germline CDR1 is LNHDA and CDR2 SQIVND (reference sequence). The CDR3 runs 15 residues. V was cut by 3 bases and J by 4 bases, with 15 bases left in between. CDR3 sequence: CASSIPTGGGYGYTF. The CDR3, as DNA: TGTGCCAGTAGTATCCCGACAGGTGGGGGCTATGGCTACACCTTC.